These 15 T cell receptor beta chains were sequenced from one sample in a study of Graves' ophthalmopathy and Graves' hyperthyroidism. For repertoire sequencing, the TCR beta CDR3 regions were amplified from RNA transcripts. Following a first-round RT-PCR that used HTBI primers, a second-round multiplex PCR was carried out. TCRdb reanalysed the multiplex PCR reads using MiXCR and keeps one entry per CDR3 protein. The table includes about 400,000 distinct CDR3 sequences, around 17% detected once. Sequencing was carried out using peripheral blood. These TCRs come from a woman younger than 30 with Graves' ophthalmopathy.

This clonotype showed up many times. This chain connects TRBV7-2 to TRBJ2-5, with D possibly TRBD1 on 5 matching bases. V shed 0 bases and J shed 5 bases, with 16 bases lying between them. Germline CDR1 reads SGHTA; CDR2 reads FQGNSA. This CDR3 comprises 16 residues. In DNA, the CDR3 is TGTGCCAGCAGCTTAGCCCCCAAACAAGGGGCGGAGACCCAGTACTTC. It codes for CASSLAPKQGAETQYF. The variable domain in full, completed from reference TRBV7-2 and TRBJ2-5, reads GAGVSQSPSNKVTEKGKDVELRCDPISGHTALYWYRQSLGQGLEFLIYFQGNSAPDKSGLPSDRFSAERTGGSVSTLTIQRTQQEDSAVYLCASSLAPKQGAETQYFGPGTRLLVL.

The J gene is TRBJ2-4, the V gene TRBV3-1; a weak D match, TRBD2 (6 bases). This CDR3 has 14 residues. From germline, CDR1 is LGHDT and CDR2 YNNKEL (reference sequence). Trimming took 4 bases from V and 6 from J, leaving 13 bases between them. CDR3 sequence reads: CASSLRRGLNIQYF. The DNA of the CDR3 is TGTGCCAGCAGCCTTCGGAGGGGCTTAAACATTCAGTACTTC.

In this sample, this clonotype turned up many times. The chain joins TRBV12-5 to TRBJ2-2; D might be TRBD2 (6 bases). Looked up from germline, CDR1 is LGHNT and CDR2 is FRNRAP. Trimming cost V 3 bases and J 0 bases, with 8 bases left between them. The CDR3 totals 15 residues. In DNA, the CDR3 is TGTGCTAGTGGTTTAGGAGGGCCGAACACCGGGGAGCTGTTTTTT. It translates to CASGLGGPNTGELFF.

The J gene is TRBJ2-1, the V gene TRBV30; D remains ambiguous. Germline V CDR1 and CDR2: GTSNPN, SVGIG (reference sequence). Trimming pared 0 bases from V and 2 bases from J, leaving 20 bases between. The CDR3 loop spans 18 amino acids. The CDR3 protein is CAWSVLRVRNRTYNEQFF. The CDR3 region has the DNA TGTGCCTGGAGTGTACTTCGGGTACGGAATCGAACCTACAATGAGCAGTTCTTC.

Many counts were recorded for this clonotype. This rearrangement joins TRBV7-6 to TRBJ2-2; D is unclear. The CDR3 covers 15 residues. Germline CDR1 SGHVS, CDR2 FNYEAQ. V lost 1 base, J lost 0 bases, and 6 bases lay in between. The CDR3 reads CASSLGPANTGELFF. CDR3 DNA sequence: TGTGCCAGCAGCTTAGGCCCGGCGAACACCGGGGAGCTGTTTTTT.

This clonotype showed up many times. This sequence joins TRBV6-4 and TRBJ1-5; 10 bases match TRBD1. Germline V CDR1 and CDR2: MRHNA, SNTAGT. The CDR3 runs 19 residues. The V and J ends lost 6 bases and 4 bases, in that order; junction bases with no gene match: 18. The CDR3 region has the DNA TGTGCCAGCAGCCCGAACTACGGGACAGGGGCATTGCGGAATCAGCCCCAGCATTTT. It yields the protein CASSPNYGTGALRNQPQHF.

In this sample, this clonotype turned up many times. The chain links TRBV6-2 or TRBV6-3 to TRBJ1-6; 7 bases match TRBD1. V was pared by 1 base and J by 7 bases, with 13 bases of the junction left unmatched. The CDR3 runs to 18 residues. Germline V gene sequence: CDR1 MNHEY, CDR2 SVGEGT. CDR3 coding DNA: TGTGCCAGCAGTTACTTCACCCCGGACAGGCTGCAAAATTCACCCCTCCACTTT. Translated: CASSYFTPDRLQNSPLHF.

This clonotype was seen repeatedly, ten times or more. This chain uses TRBV28 with TRBJ2-7; TRBD1 might be the D (5 bases). CDR1 and CDR2 from the germline V gene are MDHEN and SYDVKM. The CDR3 is 15 amino acids. With 5 bases removed from V and 3 bases from J, the gap between germline ends came to 17 bases. The CDR3 region is CASSPYRRGGYEQYF. The CDR3 DNA is TGTGCCAGCAGTCCTTATCGAAGGGGCGGCTACGAGCAGTACTTC.

Many counts were recorded for this clonotype. This rearrangement joins TRBV20-1 to TRBJ1-1, with D unclear. The CDR3 contains 11 residues. CDR1 DFQATT and CDR2 SNEGSKA come from the germline V gene (reference sequence). Trimming left V 1 base short and J 7 bases short, with 7 bases between. As DNA, the CDR3 is TGCAGTGCTAGAGTAGTCGGTGAAGCTTTCTTT. Protein sequence: CSARVVGEAFF.

This clonotype was found many times. The V call is TRBV28, the J call TRBJ1-5; no clear D. This CDR3 has 13 residues. Trimming cost V 7 bases and J 2 bases, with 9 bases left between them. CDR1 and CDR2 from the germline V gene are MDHEN and SYDVKM. In nucleotides, the CDR3 is TGTGCCAGCATCGAAACTGGCAATCAGCCCCAGCATTTT. This encodes CASIETGNQPQHF.

Many counts were recorded for this clonotype. The J gene is TRBJ1-1, the V gene TRBV14, with D unclear. Looked up from germline, CDR1 is SGHDN and CDR2 is FVKESK. The CDR3 is made up of 14 amino acids. V was cut by 4 bases and J by 4 bases, with 13 bases left in between. CDR3 residues: CASSLTPWGTEAFF. The CDR3 bases are TGTGCCAGCAGCCTTACCCCCTGGGGCACTGAAGCTTTCTTT.

In its sample, this clonotype was seen once. One junction end does not reproduce the germline sequence, and a read error may be involved. The V and J genes are TRBV7-2 and TRBJ2-2; 7 bases align to TRBD2. This CDR3 is 13 amino acids long. Germline CDR1 reads SGHTA; CDR2 reads FQGNSA. The CDR3 spells CVSSRTSVGELFF. The CDR3 DNA follows: TGTGTCAGCAGCCGGACTAGTGTGGGGGAGCTGTTTTTT.

This clonotype has ten or more counts. The chain is built from TRBV19 and TRBJ1-6; TRBD1 matches 7 bases. This CDR3 spans 17 amino acids. The germline V gene has CDR1 LNHDA and CDR2 SQIVND (reference sequence). Germline trimming cut 3 bases from V and 3 bases from J; bases unmatched to any gene: 8. The CDR3 is CASSMTGTADYNSPLHF. The CDR3 DNA is TGTGCCAGTAGTATGACCGGGACAGCAGACTATAATTCACCCCTCCACTTT.

V gene TRBV11-2 combines with J gene TRBJ1-2; possible D gene TRBD1, 5 bases. Germline V gene data show CDR1 as SGHAT and CDR2 as FQNNGV. This CDR3 is built from 16 residues. The V end lost 5 bases, the J end lost 0 bases, and 16 bases lay between the germline ends. For the CDR3, the DNA is TGTGCCAGCAGCGGAGGTGGAGGACAATCTAACTATGGCTACACCTTC. It codes for CASSGGGGQSNYGYTF.

The table lists this clonotype with many counts. The chain links TRBV12-3 or TRBV12-4 to TRBJ1-5; D gene unclear. Trimming cost V 6 bases and J 8 bases, with 17 bases left between them. The CDR3 has 14 amino acids. CDR3 sequence: CASSPGPTIEPQHF. DNA of the CDR3: TGTGCCAGCAGCCCCGGGCCAACAATCGAGCCCCAGCATTTT.